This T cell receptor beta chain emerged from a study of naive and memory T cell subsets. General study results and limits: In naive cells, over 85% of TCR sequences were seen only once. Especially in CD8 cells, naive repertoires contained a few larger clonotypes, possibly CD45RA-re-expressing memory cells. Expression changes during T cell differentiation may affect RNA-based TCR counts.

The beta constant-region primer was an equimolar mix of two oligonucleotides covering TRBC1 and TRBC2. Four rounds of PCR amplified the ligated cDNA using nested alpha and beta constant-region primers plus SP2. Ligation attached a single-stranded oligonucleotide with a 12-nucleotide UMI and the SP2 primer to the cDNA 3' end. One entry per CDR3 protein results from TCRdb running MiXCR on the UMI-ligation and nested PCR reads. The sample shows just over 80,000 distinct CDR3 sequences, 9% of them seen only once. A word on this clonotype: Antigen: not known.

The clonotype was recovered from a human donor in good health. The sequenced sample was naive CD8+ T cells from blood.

CDR3 loop: CASSQGAGTGMFDEQYF. Here the CDR3 DNA reads TGTGCCAGCAGCCAAGGGGCCGGGACAGGGATGTTCGACGAGCAGTACTTC. The genes are TRBV4-2 and TRBJ2-7; 9 bases are a match to TRBD1. Germline V lookup: CDR1 LGHNA, CDR2 YNFKEQ. The CDR3 loop spans 17 amino acids. V lost 1 base and J lost 5; bases outside the gene matches: 12.